This record concerns one T cell receptor (beta chain) sequence. The target antigen is unknown. V shed 6 bases and J shed 0 bases, with 13 bases lying between them. This CDR3 spans 15 amino acids. Germline V gives CDR1 SGDLS, CDR2 YYNGEE. In the study's own analysis: There were no quality scores in the junction-only immunoSEQ sequences, so filtering differed. The method was immunoSEQ multiplex PCR; TCRdb's version includes in-frame clones alone and lacks a portion of them. That table gives V, J and clone size, and the DNA gave D and trimming. The sample records around 2.5 million clones, 93% being singletons. The sample belongs to a study of shared clonotypes between healthy human individuals. Overall study findings and caveats: All-four-donor shared clonotypes had higher generation probabilities than non-shared clonotypes did.

This rearrangement joins TRBV9 to TRBJ2-1; D gene ambiguous. The TCR comes from a man younger than 35 in good health. Some clones in this sample may be carry-over from other donors' samples. The sequencing sample was made of naive CD4+ T cells from PBMCs. Subset here: CD45RA+ positively selected. The CDR3 nucleotides are TGTGCCAGCATTCATGAGAGGCCCTCCTACAATGAGCAGTTCTTC. This codes for CASIHERPSYNEQFF.